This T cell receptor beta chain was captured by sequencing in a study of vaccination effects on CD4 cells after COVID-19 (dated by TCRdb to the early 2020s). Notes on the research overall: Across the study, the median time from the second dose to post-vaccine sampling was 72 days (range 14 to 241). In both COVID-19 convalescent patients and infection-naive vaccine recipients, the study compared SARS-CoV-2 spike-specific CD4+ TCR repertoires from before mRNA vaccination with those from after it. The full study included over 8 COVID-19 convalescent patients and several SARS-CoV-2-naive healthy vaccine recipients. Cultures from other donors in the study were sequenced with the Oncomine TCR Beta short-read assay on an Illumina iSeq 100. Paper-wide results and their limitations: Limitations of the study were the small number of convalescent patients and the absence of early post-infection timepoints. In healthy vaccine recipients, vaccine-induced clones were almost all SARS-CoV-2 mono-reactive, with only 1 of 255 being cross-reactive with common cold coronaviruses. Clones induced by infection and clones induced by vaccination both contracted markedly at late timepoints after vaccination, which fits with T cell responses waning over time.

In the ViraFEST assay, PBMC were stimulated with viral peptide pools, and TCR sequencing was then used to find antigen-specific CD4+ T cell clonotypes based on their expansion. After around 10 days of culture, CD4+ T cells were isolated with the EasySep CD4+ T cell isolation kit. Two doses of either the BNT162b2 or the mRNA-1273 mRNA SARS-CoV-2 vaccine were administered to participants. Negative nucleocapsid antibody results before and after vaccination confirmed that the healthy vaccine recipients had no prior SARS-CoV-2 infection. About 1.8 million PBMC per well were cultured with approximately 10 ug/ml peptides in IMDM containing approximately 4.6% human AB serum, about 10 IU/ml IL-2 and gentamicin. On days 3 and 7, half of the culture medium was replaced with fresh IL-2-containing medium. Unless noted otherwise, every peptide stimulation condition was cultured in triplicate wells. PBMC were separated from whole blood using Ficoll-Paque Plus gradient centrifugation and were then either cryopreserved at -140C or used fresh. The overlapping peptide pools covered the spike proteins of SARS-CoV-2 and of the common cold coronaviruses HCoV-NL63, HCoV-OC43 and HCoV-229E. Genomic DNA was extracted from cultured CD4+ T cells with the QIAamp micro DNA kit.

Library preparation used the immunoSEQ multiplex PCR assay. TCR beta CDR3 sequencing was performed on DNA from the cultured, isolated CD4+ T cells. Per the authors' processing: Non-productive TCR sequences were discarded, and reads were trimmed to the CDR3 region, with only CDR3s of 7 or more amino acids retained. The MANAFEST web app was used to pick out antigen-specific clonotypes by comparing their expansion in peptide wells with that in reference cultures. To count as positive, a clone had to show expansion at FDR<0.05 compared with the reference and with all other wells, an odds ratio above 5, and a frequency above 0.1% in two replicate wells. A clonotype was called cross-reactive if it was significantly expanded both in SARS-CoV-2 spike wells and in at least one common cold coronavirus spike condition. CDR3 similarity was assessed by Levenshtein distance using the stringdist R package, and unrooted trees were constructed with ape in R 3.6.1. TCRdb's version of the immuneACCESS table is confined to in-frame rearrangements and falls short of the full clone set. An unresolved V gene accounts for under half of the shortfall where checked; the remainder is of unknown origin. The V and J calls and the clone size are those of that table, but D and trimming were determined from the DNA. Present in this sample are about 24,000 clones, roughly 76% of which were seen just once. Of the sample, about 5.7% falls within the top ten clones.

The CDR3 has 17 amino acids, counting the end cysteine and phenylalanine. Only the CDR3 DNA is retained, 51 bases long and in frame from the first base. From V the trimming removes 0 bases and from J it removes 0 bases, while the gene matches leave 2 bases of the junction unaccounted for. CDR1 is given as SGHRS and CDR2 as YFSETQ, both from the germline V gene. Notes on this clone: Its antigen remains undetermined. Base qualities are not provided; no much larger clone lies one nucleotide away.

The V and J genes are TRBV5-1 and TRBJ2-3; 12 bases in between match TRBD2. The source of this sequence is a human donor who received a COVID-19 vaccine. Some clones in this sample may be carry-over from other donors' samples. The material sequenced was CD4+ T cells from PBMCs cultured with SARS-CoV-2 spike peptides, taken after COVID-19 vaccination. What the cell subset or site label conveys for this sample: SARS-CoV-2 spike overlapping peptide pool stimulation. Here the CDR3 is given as CASSLGTSGISTDTQYF. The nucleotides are TGCGCCAGCAGCTTGGGGACTAGCGGGATTAGCACAGATACGCAGTATTTT.